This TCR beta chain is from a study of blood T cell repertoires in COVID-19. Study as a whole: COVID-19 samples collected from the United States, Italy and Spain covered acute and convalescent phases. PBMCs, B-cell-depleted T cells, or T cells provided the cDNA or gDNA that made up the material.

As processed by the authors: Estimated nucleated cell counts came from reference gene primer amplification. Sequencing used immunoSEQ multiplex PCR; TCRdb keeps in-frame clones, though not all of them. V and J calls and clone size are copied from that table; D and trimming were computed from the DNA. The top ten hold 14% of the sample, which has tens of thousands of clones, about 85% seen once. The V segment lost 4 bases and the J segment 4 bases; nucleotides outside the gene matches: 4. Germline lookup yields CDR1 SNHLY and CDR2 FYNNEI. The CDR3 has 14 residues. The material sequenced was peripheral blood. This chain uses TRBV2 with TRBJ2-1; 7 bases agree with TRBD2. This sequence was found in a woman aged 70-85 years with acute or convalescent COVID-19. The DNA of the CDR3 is TGTGCCAGCAGTGGGGGACTAAATTACAATGAGCAGTTCTTC. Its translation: CASSGGLNYNEQFF.